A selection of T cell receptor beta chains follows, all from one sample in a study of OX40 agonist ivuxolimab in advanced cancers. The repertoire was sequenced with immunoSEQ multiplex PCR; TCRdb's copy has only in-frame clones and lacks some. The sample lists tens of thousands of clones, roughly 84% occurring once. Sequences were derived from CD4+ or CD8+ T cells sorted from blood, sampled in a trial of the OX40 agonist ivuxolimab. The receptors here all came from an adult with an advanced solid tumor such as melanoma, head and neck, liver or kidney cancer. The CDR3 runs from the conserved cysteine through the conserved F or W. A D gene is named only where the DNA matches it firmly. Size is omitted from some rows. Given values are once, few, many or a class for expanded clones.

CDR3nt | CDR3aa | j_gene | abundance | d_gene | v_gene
TGTGCCAGCAGGGAGGCATCCTCTAGGGATGAGCAGTTCTTC | CASREASSRDEQFF | TRBJ2-1 | - | - | TRBV6-1
TGTGCCAGCAGTTATCACGACAACATGAACACTGAAGCTTTCTTT | CASSYHDNMNTEAFF | TRBJ1-1 | once | - | TRBV6-5
TGCGCCAGCTTCGGAGGGGATGAAAAACTGTTTTTT | CASFGGDEKLFF | TRBJ1-4 | few | - | TRBV5-1
TGTGCCAGCATCGGGGACCTCTCTGGAAACACCATATATTTT | CASIGDLSGNTIYF | TRBJ1-3 | - | - | TRBV2
TGTGCCAGCAGCAAAACAGGGGGGTACACTGAAGCTTTCTTT | CASSKTGGYTEAFF | TRBJ1-1 | - | TRBD1 | TRBV7-8
TGTGCCAGAAGCGGGGGACAGGGTGTGAACACTGAAGCTTTCTTT | CARSGGQGVNTEAFF | TRBJ1-1 | - | TRBD1 | TRBV5-3
TGTGCCAGCAGCTTTGACGGAGATTATAATGAAAAACTGTTTTTT | CASSFDGDYNEKLFF | TRBJ1-4 | - | - | TRBV5-4
TGTGCCACCTACAGGGGCCGTATGAACACTGAAGCTTTCTTT | CATYRGRMNTEAFF | TRBJ1-1 | - | TRBD1 | TRBV28
TGTGCCAGCAGCTTGACTAGCGGGAGCTCCTACGAGCAGTACTTC | CASSLTSGSSYEQYF | TRBJ2-7 | - | TRBD2 | TRBV7-2
TGTGCCAGCTCATCGCAGGCCTGGGGGCTTTTGAACACTGAAGCTTTCTTT | CASSSQAWGLLNTEAFF | TRBJ1-1 | - | - | TRBV18
TGTGCCAGCAGCAAGACAGGCCAAGAGACCCAGTACTTC | CASSKTGQETQYF | TRBJ2-5 | - | - | TRBV5-4
TGTGCCAGCAGCCTGGACGGAGACGGGGAGCTGTTTTTT | CASSLDGDGELFF | TRBJ2-2 | - | - | TRBV11-3
TGTGCCAGCAGCCACTTGGAGGTAGCGGGGGGATCCACAGATACGCAGTATTTT | CASSHLEVAGGSTDTQYF | TRBJ2-3 | - | TRBD2 | TRBV5-6
TGTGCCAGCAGTACAACATTGAACACTGAAGCTTTCTTT | CASSTTLNTEAFF | TRBJ1-1 | - | - | TRBV2
TGTGCCTGGAGTCCCCAAGATACGCAGTATTTT | CAWSPQDTQYF | TRBJ2-3 | few | - | TRBV30
TGTGCCAGCTCACCATTTAGGGAAGGAACCGGGGAGCTGTTTTTT | CASSPFREGTGELFF | TRBJ2-2 | - | - | TRBV18
TGTGCCAGCAGCCCGACGCCCTTCGGCGAGCAGTACTTC | CASSPTPFGEQYF | TRBJ2-7 | - | - | TRBV7-3
TGTGCCAGCAGCTTAGGACTAGTCCGGGAAAAGCAGTACTTC | CASSLGLVREKQYF | TRBJ2-7 | - | - | TRBV11-2
TGTGCCAGGGACAGGGAGAACACTGAAGCTTTCTTT | CARDRENTEAFF | TRBJ1-1 | - | TRBD1 | TRBV30
TGTGCCACGGGTCGGGGAGCTGACAATGGGCAGTTCTTC | CATGRGADNGQFF | TRBJ2-1 | - | - | TRBV6-5
TGTGCCAGCAGCCCGGAGAGGGTTTTAGAGGAGACCCAGTACTTC | CASSPERVLEETQYF | TRBJ2-5 | - | - | TRBV5-4
TGTGCCAGCAGTACAGCGGGAGACTCCTACAATGAGCAGTTCTTC | CASSTAGDSYNEQFF | TRBJ2-1 | - | TRBD2 | TRBV6-1
TGTGCCATCAGTGAGTCGAGGTTAGGTGGAAACACCATATATTTT | CAISESRLGGNTIYF | TRBJ1-3 | - | - | TRBV10-3
TGCGCCAGCAGTGAGGGTTCACCCCTCCACTTT | CASSEGSPLHF | TRBJ1-6 | few | - | TRBV10-1
TGTGCCAGCAGCTCGACATGGATTCAGTTCTTC | CASSSTWIQFF | TRBJ2-1 | - | - | TRBV7-2
TGCGCCAGCAGCGCAGGGGGCGGGAACACCGGGGAGCTGTTTTTT | CASSAGGGNTGELFF | TRBJ2-2 | - | TRBD1 | TRBV5-1
TGTGCCAGCAGCTTAGTCAGGGATGGGAATGAGCAGTTCTTC | CASSLVRDGNEQFF | TRBJ2-1 | - | - | TRBV7-8
TGTGCCAGCAGCTTACAACAGGGGAGGAGGACTGAAGCTTTCTTT | CASSLQQGRRTEAFF | TRBJ1-1 | - | TRBD1 | TRBV11-2
TGTGCCAGCAGTTACTCGTCGGGCTCTGGGGCCAACGTCCTGACTTTC | CASSYSSGSGANVLTF | TRBJ2-6 | - | - | TRBV6-6
TGTGCCAGCAAAGAGGGTCACGAGCAGTACTTC | CASKEGHEQYF | TRBJ2-7 | - | - | TRBV6-5
TGCAGCGTTAGTCCAGGGGGATATAATGAAAAACTGTTTTTT | CSVSPGGYNEKLFF | TRBJ1-4 | - | TRBD1 | TRBV29-1
TGTGCCAGCAGCGTAACTAGCGGGGGGACCGGTGGGGATACGCAGTATTTT | CASSVTSGGTGGDTQYF | TRBJ2-3 | - | TRBD2 | TRBV9